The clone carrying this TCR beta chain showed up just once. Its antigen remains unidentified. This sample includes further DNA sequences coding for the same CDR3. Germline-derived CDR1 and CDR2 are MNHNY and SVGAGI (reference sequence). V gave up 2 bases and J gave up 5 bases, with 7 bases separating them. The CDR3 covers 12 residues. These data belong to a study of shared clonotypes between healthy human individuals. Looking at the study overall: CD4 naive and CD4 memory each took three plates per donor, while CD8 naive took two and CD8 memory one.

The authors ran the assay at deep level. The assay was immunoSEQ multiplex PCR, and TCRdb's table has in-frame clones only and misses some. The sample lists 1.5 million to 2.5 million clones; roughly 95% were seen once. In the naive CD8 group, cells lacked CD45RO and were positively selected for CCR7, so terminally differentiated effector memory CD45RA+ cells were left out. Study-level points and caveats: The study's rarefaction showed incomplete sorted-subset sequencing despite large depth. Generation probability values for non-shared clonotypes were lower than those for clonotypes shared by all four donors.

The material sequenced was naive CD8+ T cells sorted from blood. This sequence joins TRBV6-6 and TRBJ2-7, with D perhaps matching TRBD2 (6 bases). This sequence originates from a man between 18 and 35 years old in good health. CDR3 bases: TGTGCCAGCAGTTACCCGGGAGACGAGCAGTACTTC. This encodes CASSYPGDEQYF.